This T cell receptor beta chain comes out of a study of lymphopenia after photon versus proton radiotherapy. The J segment lost 8 bases and the V segment lost 7 bases, leaving 16 bases of the junction unmatched. The CDR3 has 15 amino acids. The V gene's germline CDR1 is SGHTA and CDR2 FQGNSA. Of note for this clone: Its cognate antigen is unknown.

General observations from the study: Only patients who died were analyzed for survival; proton advantage is unproven. In patients who died, overall survival fell as post-nadir TCR diversity dropped more. After lymphocyte nadir, photon-treated repertoires showed oligoclonal expansion, especially CD8+ Temra.

The method was immunoSEQ multiplex PCR; TCRdb's version includes in-frame clones alone and lacks a portion of them. The table has about 68,000 clones, just over 90% seen once. The receptor was isolated from an older woman with pancreatic cancer. The input for sequencing was peripheral blood, taken from a patient treated with photon-based radiotherapy. This sequence joins TRBV7-2 and TRBJ2-5; TRBD2 aligns across 7 bases. The chain's CDR3 is CASTPGLTTRDTQYF. CDR3 bases: TGTGCCAGCACCCCGGGACTAACTACAAGAGATACCCAGTACTTC. Looking up the rest from reference TRBV7-2 and TRBJ2-5 gives the full variable domain: GAGVSQSPSNKVTEKGKDVELRCDPISGHTALYWYRQSLGQGLEFLIYFQGNSAPDKSGLPSDRFSAERTGGSVSTLTIQRTQQEDSAVYLCASTPGLTTRDTQYFGPGTRLLVL.